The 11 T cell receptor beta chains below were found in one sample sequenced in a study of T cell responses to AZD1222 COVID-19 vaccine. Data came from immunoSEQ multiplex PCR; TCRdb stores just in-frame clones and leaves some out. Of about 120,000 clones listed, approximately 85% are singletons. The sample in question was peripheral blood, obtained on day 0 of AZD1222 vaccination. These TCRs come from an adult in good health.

The CDR3, as DNA: TGTGCCAGCAGAAACCTCGCAAGCGGGGCACAAGAGACCCAGTACTTC. Encoded protein: CASRNLASGAQETQYF. V is TRBV27 and J is TRBJ2-5; TRBD2 agrees at 7 bases. CDR3 length: 16 amino acids. V trimming: 6 bases; J trimming: 2 bases; junction bases outside the gene matches: 12. Germline V CDR1 and CDR2: MNHEY, SMNVEV (reference sequence).

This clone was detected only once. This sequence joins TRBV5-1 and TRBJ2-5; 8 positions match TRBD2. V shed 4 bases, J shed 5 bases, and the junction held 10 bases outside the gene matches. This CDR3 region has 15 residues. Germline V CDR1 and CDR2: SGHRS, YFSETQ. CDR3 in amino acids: CASSHFGASGETQYF. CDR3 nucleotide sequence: TGCGCCAGCAGCCACTTTGGGGCTAGCGGGGAGACCCAGTACTTC.

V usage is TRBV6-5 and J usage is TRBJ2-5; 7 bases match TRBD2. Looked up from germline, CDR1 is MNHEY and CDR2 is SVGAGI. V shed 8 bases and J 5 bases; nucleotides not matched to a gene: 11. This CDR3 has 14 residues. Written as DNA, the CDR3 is TGTGCCAGCGGCCCTAGCGGAGGAGGCGAGACCCAGTACTTC. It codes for CASGPSGGGETQYF.

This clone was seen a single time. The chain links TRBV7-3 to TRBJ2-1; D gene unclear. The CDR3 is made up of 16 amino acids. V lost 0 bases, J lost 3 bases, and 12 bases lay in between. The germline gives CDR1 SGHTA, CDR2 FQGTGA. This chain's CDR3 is CASSLTNRSRYNEQFF. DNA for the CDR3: TGTGCCAGCAGCTTAACAAACCGAAGCCGCTACAATGAGCAGTTCTTC. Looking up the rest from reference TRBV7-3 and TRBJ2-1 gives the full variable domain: GAGVSQTPSNKVTEKGKYVELRCDPISGHTALYWYRQSLGQGPEFLIYFQGTGAADDSGLPNDRFFAVRPEGSVSTLKIQRTERGDSAVYLCASSLTNRSRYNEQFFGPGTRLTVL.

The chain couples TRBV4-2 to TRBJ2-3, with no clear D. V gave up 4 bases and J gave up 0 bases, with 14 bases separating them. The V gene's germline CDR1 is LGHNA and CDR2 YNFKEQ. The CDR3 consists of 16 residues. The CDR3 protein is CASSLRPLSSTDTQYF. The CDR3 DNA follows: TGTGCCAGCAGCCTAAGACCACTCTCTAGCACAGATACGCAGTATTTT.

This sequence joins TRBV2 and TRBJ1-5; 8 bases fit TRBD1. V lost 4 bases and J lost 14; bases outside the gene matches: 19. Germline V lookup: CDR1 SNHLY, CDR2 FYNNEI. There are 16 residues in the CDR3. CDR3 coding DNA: TGTGCCAGCAGTGTCACACAGGGGGTTGGGGGCGGGATGAAGCATTTT. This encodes CASSVTQGVGGGMKHF.

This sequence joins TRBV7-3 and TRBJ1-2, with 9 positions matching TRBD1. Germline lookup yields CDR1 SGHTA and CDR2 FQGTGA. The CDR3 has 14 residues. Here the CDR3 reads CAVIGKTGGGGYTF. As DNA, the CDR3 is TGTGCGGTTATTGGGAAGACAGGGGGAGGCGGCTACACCTTC. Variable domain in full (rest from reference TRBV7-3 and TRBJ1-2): GAGVSQTPSNKVTEKGKYVELRCDPISGHTALYWYRQSLGQGPEFLIYFQGTGAADDSGLPNDRFFAVRPEGSVSTLKIQRTERGDSAVYLCAVIGKTGGGGYTFGSGTRLTVV.

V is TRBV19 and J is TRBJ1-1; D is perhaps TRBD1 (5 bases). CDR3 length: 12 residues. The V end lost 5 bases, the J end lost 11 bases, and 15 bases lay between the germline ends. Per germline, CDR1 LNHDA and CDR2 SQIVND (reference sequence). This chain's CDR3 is CASSVQGSQAFF. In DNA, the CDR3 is TGTGCCAGTAGTGTCCAGGGATCCCAGGCTTTCTTT.

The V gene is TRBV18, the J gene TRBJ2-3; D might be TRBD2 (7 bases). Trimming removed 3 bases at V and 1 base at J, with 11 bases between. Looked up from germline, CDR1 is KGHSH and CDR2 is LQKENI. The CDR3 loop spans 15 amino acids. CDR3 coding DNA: TGTGCCAGCTCACCTTGGGGGGGCCGCACAGATACGCAGTATTTT. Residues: CASSPWGGRTDTQYF.

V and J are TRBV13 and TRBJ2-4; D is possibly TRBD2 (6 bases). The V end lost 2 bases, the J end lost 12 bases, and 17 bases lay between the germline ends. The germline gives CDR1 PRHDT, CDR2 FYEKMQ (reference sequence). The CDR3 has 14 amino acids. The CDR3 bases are TGTGCCAGCAGCTTACTAGCGCTCCCCTCTCATCAGTACTTC. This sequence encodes CASSLLALPSHQYF. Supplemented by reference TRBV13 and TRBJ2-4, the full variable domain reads AAGVIQSPRHLIKEKRETATLKCYPIPRHDTVYWYQQGPGQDPQFLISFYEKMQSDKGSIPDRFSAQQFSDYHSELNMSSLELGDSALYFCASSLLALPSHQYFGAGTRLSVL.

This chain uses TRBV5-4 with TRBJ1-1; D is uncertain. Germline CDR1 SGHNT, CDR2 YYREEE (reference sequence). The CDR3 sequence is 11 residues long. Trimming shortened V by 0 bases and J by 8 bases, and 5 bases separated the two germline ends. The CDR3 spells CASSLDEEAFF. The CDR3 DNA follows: TGTGCCAGCAGCTTGGATGAGGAAGCTTTCTTT.